This TCR beta chain is drawn from a study of vaccination effects on CD4 cells after COVID-19. Study results and caveats: Vaccine-induced clones in healthy vaccinees cross-reacted with common cold coronaviruses in only 1 of 255 cases. The study got few convalescent patients and did not collect any early post-infection timepoints.

To note about this clone: Its antigen is unknown.

Some clones are missing from TCRdb's copy, which holds only in-frame ones; the method was immunoSEQ multiplex PCR. The sample has about 28,000 clones, over 70% seen once. With the ViraFEST assay, the study expanded antigen-specific CD4+ T cells using viral peptide pools, then sequenced them. A 10-day culture period preceded the isolation of CD4+ T cells. Recipients of the vaccine had no prior SARS-CoV-2 infection and negative nucleocapsid antibodies. Culturing of around 1.9 million PBMC per well took place with about 10 IU/ml IL-2 and around 10 ug/ml peptides. At days 3 and 7, half of the medium was exchanged for IL-2 medium. The length of the CDR3 is 16 residues. V was clipped by 1 base and J by 4 bases, with 16 bases between them. Germline V gene lookup returns CDR1 SGHTA and CDR2 FQGNSA.

This chain uses TRBV7-2 with TRBJ1-2; D remains ambiguous. The receptor was derived from a human donor who received a COVID-19 vaccine. The sample consisted of CD4+ T cells from PBMCs cultured with SARS-CoV-2 spike peptides, taken before COVID-19 vaccination. CDR3 in DNA: TGTGCCAGCAGCTTAGACCGGTGGAGGACCACCTATGGCTACACCTTC. Its protein is CASSLDRWRTTYGYTF.